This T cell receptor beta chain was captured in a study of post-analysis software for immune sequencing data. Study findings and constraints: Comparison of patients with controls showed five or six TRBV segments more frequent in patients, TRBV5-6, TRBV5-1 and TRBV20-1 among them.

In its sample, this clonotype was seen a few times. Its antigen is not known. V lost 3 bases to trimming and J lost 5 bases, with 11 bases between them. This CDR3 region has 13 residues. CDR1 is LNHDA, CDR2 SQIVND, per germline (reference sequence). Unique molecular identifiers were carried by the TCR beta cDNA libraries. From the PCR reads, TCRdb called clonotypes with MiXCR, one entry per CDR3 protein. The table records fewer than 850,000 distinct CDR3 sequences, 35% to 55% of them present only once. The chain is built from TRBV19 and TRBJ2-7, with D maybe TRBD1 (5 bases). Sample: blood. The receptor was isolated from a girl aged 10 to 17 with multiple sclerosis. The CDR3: CASSIRVPNEQYF. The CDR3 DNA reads TGTGCCAGTAGTATCAGGGTTCCCAACGAGCAGTACTTC.